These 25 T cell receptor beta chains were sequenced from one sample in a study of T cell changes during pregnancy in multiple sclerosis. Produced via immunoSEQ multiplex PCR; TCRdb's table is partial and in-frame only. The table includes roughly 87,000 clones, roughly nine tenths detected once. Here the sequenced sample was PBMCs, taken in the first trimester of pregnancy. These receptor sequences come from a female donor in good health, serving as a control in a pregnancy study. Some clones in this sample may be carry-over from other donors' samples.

CDR3 residues: CAISAGTGDNEQFF. In DNA form, the CDR3 reads TGTGCCATCAGTGCCGGGACAGGGGACAATGAGCAGTTCTTC. V and J are TRBV10-3 and TRBJ2-1; 10 positions agree with TRBD1. CDR1 and CDR2 from the germline V gene are ENHRY and SYGVKD. The CDR3 consists of 14 residues. V trimming: 4 bases; J trimming: 5 bases; junction bases outside the gene matches: 2.

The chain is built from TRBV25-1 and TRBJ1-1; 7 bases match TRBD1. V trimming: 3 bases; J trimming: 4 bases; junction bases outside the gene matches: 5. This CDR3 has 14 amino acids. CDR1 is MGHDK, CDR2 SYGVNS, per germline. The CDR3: CASSEAGGITEAFF. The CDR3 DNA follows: TGTGCCAGCAGTGAGGCAGGGGGTATCACTGAAGCTTTCTTT.

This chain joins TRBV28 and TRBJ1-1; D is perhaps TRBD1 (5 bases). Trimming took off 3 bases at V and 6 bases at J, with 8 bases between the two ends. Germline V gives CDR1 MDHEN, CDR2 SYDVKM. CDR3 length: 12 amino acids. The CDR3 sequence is CASSLETAEAFF. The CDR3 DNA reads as TGTGCCAGCAGTTTGGAGACAGCTGAAGCTTTCTTT. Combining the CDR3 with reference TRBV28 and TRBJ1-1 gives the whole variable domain DVKVTQSSRYLVKRTGEKVFLECVQDMDHENMFWYRQDPGLGLRLIYFSYDVKMKEKGDIPEGYSVSREKKERFSLILESASTNQTSMYLCASSLETAEAFFGQGTRLTVV.

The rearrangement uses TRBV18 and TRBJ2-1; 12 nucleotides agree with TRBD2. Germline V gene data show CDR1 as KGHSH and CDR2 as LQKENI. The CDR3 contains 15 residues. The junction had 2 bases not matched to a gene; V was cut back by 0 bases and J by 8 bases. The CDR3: CASSPPLAGGHEQFF. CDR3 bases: TGTGCCAGCTCACCACCACTAGCGGGGGGTCATGAGCAGTTCTTC.

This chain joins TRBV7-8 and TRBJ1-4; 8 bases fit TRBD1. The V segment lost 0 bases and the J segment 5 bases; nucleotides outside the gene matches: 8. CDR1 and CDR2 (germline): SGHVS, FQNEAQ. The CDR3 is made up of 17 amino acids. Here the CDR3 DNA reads TGTGCCAGCAGCTTAGCGCGGACAGGGATGGGGAATGAAAAACTGTTTTTT. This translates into CASSLARTGMGNEKLFF.

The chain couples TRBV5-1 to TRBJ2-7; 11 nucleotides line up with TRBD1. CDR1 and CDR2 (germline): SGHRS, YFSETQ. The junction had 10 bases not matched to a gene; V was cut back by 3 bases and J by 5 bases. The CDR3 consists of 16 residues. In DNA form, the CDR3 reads TGCGCCAGCAGCTCCGGGACAGGGGGTTCTGGGAACGAGCAGTACTTC. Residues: CASSSGTGGSGNEQYF.

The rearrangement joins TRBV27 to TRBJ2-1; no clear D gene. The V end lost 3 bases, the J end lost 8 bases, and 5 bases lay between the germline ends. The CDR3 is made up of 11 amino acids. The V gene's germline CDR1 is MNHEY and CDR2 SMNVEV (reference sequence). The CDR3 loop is CASSFFDEQFF. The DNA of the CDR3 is TGTGCCAGCAGTTTTTTCGATGAGCAGTTCTTC.

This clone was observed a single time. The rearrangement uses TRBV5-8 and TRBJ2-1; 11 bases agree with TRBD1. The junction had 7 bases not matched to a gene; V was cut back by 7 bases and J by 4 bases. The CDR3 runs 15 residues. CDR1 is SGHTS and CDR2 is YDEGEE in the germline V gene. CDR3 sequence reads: CASPLGTGGYNEQFF. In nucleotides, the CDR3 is TGTGCCAGCCCTCTGGGGACAGGGGGTTACAATGAGCAGTTCTTC.

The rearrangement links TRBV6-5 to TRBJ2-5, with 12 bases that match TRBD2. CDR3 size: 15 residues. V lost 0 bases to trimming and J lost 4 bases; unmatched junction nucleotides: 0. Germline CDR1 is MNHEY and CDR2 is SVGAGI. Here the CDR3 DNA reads TGTGCCAGCAGTTACTCGACTAGCGGGGGAGAGACCCAGTACTTC. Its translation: CASSYSTSGGETQYF.

The CDR3 coding sequence is TGTGCCAGCAGCGGCGAGGGGGGGTCCTACAATGAGCAGTTCTTC. It specifies CASSGEGGSYNEQFF. This chain uses TRBV9 with TRBJ2-1; a weak D match, TRBD2 (7 bases). The ends were cut back, 3 bases at V and 1 base at J, with 11 bases in the middle. Germline lookup yields CDR1 SGDLS and CDR2 YYNGEE. CDR3 length equals 15 residues.

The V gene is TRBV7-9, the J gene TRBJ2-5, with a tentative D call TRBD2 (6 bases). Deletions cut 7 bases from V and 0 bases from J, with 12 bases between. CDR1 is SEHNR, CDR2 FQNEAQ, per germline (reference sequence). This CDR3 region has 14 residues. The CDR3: CASTSGLHQETQYF. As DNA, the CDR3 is TGTGCCAGCACCTCGGGACTTCACCAAGAGACCCAGTACTTC.

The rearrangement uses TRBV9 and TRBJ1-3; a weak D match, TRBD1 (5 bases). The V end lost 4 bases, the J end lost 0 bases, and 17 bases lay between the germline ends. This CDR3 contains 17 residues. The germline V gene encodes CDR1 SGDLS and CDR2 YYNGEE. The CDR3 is CASSPTGSTVSGNTIYF. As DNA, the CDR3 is TGTGCCAGCAGCCCCACAGGCTCAACAGTCTCTGGAAACACCATATATTTT. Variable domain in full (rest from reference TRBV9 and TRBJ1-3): DSGVTQTPKHLITATGQRVTLRCSPRSGDLSVYWYQQSLDQGLQFLIQYYNGEERAKGNILERFSAQQFPDLHSELNLSSLELGDSALYFCASSPTGSTVSGNTIYFGEGSWLTVV.

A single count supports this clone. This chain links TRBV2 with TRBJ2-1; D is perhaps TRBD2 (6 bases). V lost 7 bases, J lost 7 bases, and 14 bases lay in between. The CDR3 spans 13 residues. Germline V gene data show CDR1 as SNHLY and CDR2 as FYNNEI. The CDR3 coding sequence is TGTGCCAGCAAAGCGGGCCTTTTTAATGAGCAGTTCTTC. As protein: CASKAGLFNEQFF.

The CDR3: CASTQQGSIETQYF. CDR3 sequence (DNA): TGTGCCAGCACTCAACAGGGGTCGATCGAGACCCAGTACTTC. This sequence joins TRBV6-5 and TRBJ2-5; 7 positions match TRBD1. Germline V gene sequence: CDR1 MNHEY, CDR2 SVGAGI. The ends lost 7 bases at V and 5 bases at J; junction bases unmatched: 10. The CDR3 has 14 residues.

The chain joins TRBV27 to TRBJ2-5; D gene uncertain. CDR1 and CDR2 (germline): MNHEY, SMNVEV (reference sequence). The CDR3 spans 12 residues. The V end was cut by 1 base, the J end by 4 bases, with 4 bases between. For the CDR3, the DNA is TGTGCCAGCAGTTTATGCGCAGAGACCCAGTACTTC. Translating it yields CASSLCAETQYF.

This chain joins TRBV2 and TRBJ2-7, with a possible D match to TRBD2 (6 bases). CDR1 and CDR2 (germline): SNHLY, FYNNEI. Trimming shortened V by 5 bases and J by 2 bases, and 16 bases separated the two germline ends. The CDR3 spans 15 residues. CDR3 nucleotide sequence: TGTGCCAGCAGTAGTTCTAGCGCAAGAGCCTACGAGCAGTACTTC. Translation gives CASSSSSARAYEQYF.

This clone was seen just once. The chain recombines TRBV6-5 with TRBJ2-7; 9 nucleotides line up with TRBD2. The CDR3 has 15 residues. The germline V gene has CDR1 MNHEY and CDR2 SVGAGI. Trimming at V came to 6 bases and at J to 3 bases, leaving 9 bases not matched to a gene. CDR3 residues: CASSRGLAGLYEQYF. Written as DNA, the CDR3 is TGTGCCAGCAGCCGGGGTCTAGCGGGACTCTACGAGCAGTACTTC.

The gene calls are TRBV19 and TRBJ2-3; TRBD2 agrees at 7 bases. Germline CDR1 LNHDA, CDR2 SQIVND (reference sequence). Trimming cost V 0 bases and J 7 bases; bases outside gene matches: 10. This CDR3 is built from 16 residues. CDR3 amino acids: CASSIDLSGGTYTQYF. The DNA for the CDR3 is TGTGCCAGTAGTATAGATCTATCCGGGGGGACCTATACGCAGTATTTT. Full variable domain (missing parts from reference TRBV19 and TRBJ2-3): DGGITQSPKYLFRKEGQNVTLSCEQNLNHDAMYWYRQDPGQGLRLIYYSQIVNDFQKGDIAEGYSVSREKKESFPLTVTSAQKNPTAFYLCASSIDLSGGTYTQYFGPGTRLTVL.

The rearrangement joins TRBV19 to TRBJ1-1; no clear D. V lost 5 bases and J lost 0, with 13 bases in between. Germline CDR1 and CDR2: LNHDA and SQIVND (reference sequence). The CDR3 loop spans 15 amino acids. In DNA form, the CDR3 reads TGTGCCAGTAGTCCCTCGGGGAGATTGAACACTGAAGCTTTCTTT. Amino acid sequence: CASSPSGRLNTEAFF.

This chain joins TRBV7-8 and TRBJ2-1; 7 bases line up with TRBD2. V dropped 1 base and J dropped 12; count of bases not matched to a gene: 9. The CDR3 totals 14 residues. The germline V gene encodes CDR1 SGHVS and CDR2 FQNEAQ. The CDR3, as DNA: TGTGCCAGCAGCTTAGGGAGTGGGGCGGGAGTGCAGTTCTTC. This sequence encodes CASSLGSGAGVQFF.

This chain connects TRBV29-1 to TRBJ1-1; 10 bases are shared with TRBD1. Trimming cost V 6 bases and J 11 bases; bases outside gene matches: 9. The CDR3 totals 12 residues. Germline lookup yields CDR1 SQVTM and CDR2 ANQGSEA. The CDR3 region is CSVPTDRGEAFF. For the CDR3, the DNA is TGCAGCGTCCCAACGGACAGGGGGGAGGCTTTCTTT.

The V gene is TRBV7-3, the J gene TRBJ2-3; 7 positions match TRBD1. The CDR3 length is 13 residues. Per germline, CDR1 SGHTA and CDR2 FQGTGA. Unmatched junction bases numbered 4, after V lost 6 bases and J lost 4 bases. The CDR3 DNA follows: TGTGCCAGCAGATGGGACAGCCCAGATACGCAGTATTTT. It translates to CASRWDSPDTQYF. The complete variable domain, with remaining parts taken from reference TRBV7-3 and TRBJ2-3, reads GAGVSQTPSNKVTEKGKYVELRCDPISGHTALYWYRQSLGQGPEFLIYFQGTGAADDSGLPNDRFFAVRPEGSVSTLKIQRTERGDSAVYLCASRWDSPDTQYFGPGTRLTVL.

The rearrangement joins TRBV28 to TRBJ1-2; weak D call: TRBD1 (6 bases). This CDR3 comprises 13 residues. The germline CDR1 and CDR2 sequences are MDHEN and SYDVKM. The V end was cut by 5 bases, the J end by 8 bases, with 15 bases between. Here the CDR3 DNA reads TGTGCCAGCAGTGATGCAGGGGTTCGGGGCTACACCTTC. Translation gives CASSDAGVRGYTF.

The CDR3 loop is CASRVGTGTLSYNEQFF. In DNA, the CDR3 is TGTGCCAGCAGGGTGGGTACCGGGACATTATCCTACAATGAGCAGTTCTTC. The rearrangement uses TRBV7-9 and TRBJ2-1, with D tentatively TRBD1 (6 bases). The CDR3 covers 17 residues. Per the germline V gene, CDR1 is SEHNR and CDR2 is FQNEAQ (reference sequence). V dropped 6 bases and J dropped 1 base, with 19 bases sitting between them.

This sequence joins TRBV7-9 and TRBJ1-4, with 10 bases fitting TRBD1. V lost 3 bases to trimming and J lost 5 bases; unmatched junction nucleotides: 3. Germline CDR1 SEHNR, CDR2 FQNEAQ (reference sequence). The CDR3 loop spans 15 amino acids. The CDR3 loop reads CASSLRGQGNEKLFF. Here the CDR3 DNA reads TGTGCCAGCAGCTTGAGGGGACAGGGGAATGAAAAACTGTTTTTT.